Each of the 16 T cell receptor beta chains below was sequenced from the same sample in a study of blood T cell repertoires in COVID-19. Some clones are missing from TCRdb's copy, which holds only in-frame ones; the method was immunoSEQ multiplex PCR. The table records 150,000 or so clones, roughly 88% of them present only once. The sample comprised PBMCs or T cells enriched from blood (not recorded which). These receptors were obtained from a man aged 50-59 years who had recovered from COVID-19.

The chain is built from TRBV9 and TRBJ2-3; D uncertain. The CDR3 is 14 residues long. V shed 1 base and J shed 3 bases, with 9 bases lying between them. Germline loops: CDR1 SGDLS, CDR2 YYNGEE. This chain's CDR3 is CASSVRDSTDTQYF. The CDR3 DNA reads TGTGCCAGCAGCGTACGTGACTCTACAGATACGCAGTATTTT. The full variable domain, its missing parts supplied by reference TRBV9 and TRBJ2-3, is DSGVTQTPKHLITATGQRVTLRCSPRSGDLSVYWYQQSLDQGLQFLIQYYNGEERAKGNILERFSAQQFPDLHSELNLSSLELGDSALYFCASSVRDSTDTQYFGPGTRLTVL.

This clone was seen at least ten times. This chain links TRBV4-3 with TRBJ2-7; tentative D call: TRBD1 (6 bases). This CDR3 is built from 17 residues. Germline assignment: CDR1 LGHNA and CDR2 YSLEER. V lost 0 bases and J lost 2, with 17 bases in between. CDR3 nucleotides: TGCGCCAGCAGCCAAGAATCAGCCAGGGGCACTACCTACGAGCAGTACGTC. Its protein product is CASSQESARGTTYEQYV.

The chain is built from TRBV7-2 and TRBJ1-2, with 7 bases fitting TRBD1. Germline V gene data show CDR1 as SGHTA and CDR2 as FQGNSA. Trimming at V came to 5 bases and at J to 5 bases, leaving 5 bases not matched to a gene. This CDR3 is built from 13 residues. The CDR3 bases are TGTGCCAGCAGCGAGGGGGCGCGGTATGGCTACACCTTC. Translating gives CASSEGARYGYTF.

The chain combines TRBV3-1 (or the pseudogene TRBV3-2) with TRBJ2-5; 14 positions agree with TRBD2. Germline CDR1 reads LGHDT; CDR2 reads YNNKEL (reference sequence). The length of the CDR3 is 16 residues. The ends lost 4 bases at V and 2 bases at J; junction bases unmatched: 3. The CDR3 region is CASSRRLAGGQETQYF. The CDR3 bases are TGTGCCAGCAGCCGTAGACTAGCGGGGGGGCAAGAGACCCAGTACTTC.

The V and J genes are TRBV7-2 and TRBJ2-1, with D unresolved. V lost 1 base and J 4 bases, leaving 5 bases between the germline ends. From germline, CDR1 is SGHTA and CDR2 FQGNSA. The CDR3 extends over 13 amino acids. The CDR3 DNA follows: TGTGCCAGCAGCTTAGTACAGTACAATGAGCAGTTCTTC. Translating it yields CASSLVQYNEQFF. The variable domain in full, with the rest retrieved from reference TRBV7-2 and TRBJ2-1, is GAGVSQSPSNKVTEKGKDVELRCDPISGHTALYWYRQSLGQGLEFLIYFQGNSAPDKSGLPSDRFSAERTGGSVSTLTIQRTQQEDSAVYLCASSLVQYNEQFFGPGTRLTVL.

The CDR3 DNA reads TGTGCCAGCGGGACAGGGTTGTACGAGCAGTACTTC. The encoded protein is CASGTGLYEQYF. This chain links TRBV28 with TRBJ2-7, with 9 bases aligning to TRBD1. This CDR3 is 12 amino acids long. Germline trimming cut 8 bases from V and 4 bases from J; bases unmatched to any gene: 3. Germline assignment: CDR1 MDHEN and CDR2 SYDVKM.

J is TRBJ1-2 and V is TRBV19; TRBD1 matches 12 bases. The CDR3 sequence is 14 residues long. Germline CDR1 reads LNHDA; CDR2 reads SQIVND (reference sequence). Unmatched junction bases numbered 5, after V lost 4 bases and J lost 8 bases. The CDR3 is CASSKGQGAGGYTF. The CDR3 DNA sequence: TGTGCCAGTAGTAAGGGACAGGGGGCTGGAGGCTACACCTTC.

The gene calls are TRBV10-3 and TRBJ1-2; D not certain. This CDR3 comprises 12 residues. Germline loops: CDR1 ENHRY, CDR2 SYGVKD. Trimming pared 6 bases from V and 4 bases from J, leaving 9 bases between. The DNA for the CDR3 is TGTGCCATCAGAAGAGAGAGCTATGGCTACACCTTC. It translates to CAIRRESYGYTF.

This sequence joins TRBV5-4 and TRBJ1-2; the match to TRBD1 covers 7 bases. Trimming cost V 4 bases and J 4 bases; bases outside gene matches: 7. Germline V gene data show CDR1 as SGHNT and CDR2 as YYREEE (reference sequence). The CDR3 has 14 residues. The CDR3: CASSQDNRGYGYTF. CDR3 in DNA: TGTGCCAGCAGCCAGGACAACAGGGGCTATGGCTACACCTTC. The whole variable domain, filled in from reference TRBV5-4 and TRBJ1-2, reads ETGVTQSPTHLIKTRGQQVTLRCSSQSGHNTVSWYQQALGQGPQFIFQYYREEENGRGNFPPRFSGLQFPNYSSELNVNALELDDSALYLCASSQDNRGYGYTFGSGTRLTVV.

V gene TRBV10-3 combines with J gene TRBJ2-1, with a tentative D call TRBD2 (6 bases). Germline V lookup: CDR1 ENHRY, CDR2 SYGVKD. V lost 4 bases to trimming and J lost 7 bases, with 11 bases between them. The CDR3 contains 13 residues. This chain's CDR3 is CAISAELANEQFF. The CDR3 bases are TGTGCCATCAGTGCCGAACTAGCTAATGAGCAGTTCTTC.

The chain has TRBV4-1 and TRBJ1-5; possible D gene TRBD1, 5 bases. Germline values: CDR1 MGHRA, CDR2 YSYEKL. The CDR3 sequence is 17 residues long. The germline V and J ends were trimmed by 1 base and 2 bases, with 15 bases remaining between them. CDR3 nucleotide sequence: TGCGCCAGCAGCCAAGTGGTGCAGGGCAGTGGCAATCAGCCCCAGCATTTT. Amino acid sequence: CASSQVVQGSGNQPQHF.

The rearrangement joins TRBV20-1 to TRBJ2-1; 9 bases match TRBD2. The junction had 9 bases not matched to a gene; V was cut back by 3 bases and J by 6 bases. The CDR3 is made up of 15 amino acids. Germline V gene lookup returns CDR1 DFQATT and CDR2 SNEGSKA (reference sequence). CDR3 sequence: CSASRAGGEGNEQFF. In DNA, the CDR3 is TGCAGTGCTAGTAGAGCGGGAGGAGAGGGCAATGAGCAGTTCTTC.

CDR3 sequence reads: CASSIVGGEKEKLFF. CDR3 nucleotides: TGTGCCAGTAGTATAGTAGGGGGCGAGAAGGAAAAACTGTTTTTT. The chain uses TRBV19 and TRBJ1-4, with TRBD1 matching 7 bases. CDR3 length equals 15 residues. V trimming: 1 base; J trimming: 8 bases; junction bases outside the gene matches: 7. From germline, CDR1 is LNHDA and CDR2 SQIVND (reference sequence).

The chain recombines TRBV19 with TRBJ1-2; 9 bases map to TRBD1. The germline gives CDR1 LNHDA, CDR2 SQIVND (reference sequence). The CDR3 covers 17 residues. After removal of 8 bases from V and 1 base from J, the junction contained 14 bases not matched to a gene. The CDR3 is CASWNGQGTIFNYGYTF. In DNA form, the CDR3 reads TGTGCCAGTTGGAACGGACAGGGGACGATCTTTAACTATGGCTACACCTTC.

The CDR3 nucleotides are TGTGCCAGTAGTATGGCGGGATTTGAAGCTTTCTTT. This codes for CASSMAGFEAFF. V and J are TRBV19 and TRBJ1-1; no reliable D call. This CDR3 region has 12 residues. Trimming took off 3 bases at V and 7 bases at J, with 9 bases between the two ends. The germline gives CDR1 LNHDA, CDR2 SQIVND (reference sequence). The whole variable domain, remainder taken from reference TRBV19 and TRBJ1-1, is DGGITQSPKYLFRKEGQNVTLSCEQNLNHDAMYWYRQDPGQGLRLIYYSQIVNDFQKGDIAEGYSVSREKKESFPLTVTSAQKNPTAFYLCASSMAGFEAFFGQGTRLTVV.

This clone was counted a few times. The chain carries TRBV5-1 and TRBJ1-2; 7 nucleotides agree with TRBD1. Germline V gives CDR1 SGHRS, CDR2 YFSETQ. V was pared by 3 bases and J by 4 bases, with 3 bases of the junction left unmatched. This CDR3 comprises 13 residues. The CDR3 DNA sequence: TGCGCCAGCAGCTGGGACAGCAGCTATGGCTACACCTTC. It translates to CASSWDSSYGYTF.